This TCR beta chain was identified in a study of monozygotic twins with inflammatory bowel disease. Germline V lookup: CDR1 SQVTM, CDR2 ANQGSEA. The CDR3 consists of 14 residues. Reprocessing the 5' RACE reads, TCRdb reports a single entry for every CDR3 protein and omits DNA. Its table records just over 300,000 distinct CDR3 sequences. The sequence derives from a human donor with ulcerative colitis or Crohn's disease, or a healthy co-twin of an affected twin (not recorded which). Input material: blood. The chain couples TRBV29-1 to TRBJ2-7; TCRdb proposes TRBD1, but this gene call is untestable without DNA. The CDR3: CSVELRRTGDEQYF.